This T cell receptor beta chain was obtained from a study of T-cell memory formation after mild COVID-19 (dated by TCRdb to the early 2020s). About the investigation overall: TCR sequence clusters from the two donors were largely donor specific. In a couple of donors, T-cell clones that expanded and contracted after mild COVID-19 were followed by sequencing TCRalpha and TCRbeta repertoires longitudinally. The cohort comprised two young, previously healthy adult volunteers, one female and one male.

For sequencing, an Illumina NovaSeq 6000 was employed. Using 5'RACE with constant-segment primers, TCRalpha and TCRbeta cDNA libraries were constructed, with sample barcodes and unique molecular identifiers added in the process. RNA was extracted from every sample with Trizol reagent. Libraries were amplified in two PCR steps, with a second sample barcode and Illumina TruSeq adapters added in the second step. Libraries were sequenced on an Illumina NovaSeq with 2 x 150 bp paired-end reads. Concerning the study's data processing: Reads were demultiplexed and collapsed into UMI-guided consensus sequences with migec v1.2.7. Using mixcr v2.1.11, the UMI consensuses were aligned to TRA and TRB V and J templates and assembled into clonotypes. Expanded or contracted clonotypes were those called significant by both edgeR and NoisET, with noise models trained on biological replicates. For edgeR calls, the thresholds were a false discovery rate-adjusted p below 0.01 and a log2 fold-change of 1. As an exploratory analysis of dynamics, PCA with hierarchical clustering was applied to max-normalized trajectories of the 1000 most abundant clonotypes. Separately sequenced CD4+ and CD8+ repertoires were used to assign a CD4 or CD8 phenotype to each responding clone. Through fastp at Q25 and MiXCR, TCRdb rebuilt clones from the public reads, retaining in-frame beta chains. Rows with one shared CDR3 protein collapse into an entry with the most common genes and DNA. TCRdb assigned the V and J calls; the authors' analysis was not used. Recorded for this sample are around 320,000 distinct CDR3 sequences; 25% to 30% of them occurred a single time. The ten largest clones add up to roughly 13% of the sample.

PBMCs were isolated by Ficoll-Paque density gradient centrifugation. Measured from the cysteine to the phenylalanine, the CDR3 is 15 residues long. Solely the CDR3 DNA is kept, with 45 bases framed from the first base. V gives up 2 bases and J gives up 7 bases, and the segment between their germline ends measures 14 bases. With respect to this clonotype: No cognate antigen has been identified for it. No much larger clone exists at a distance of one base, and base qualities are not known.

What the work shows at the level of the full study, not this receptor alone: SARS-CoV-2 specificity of the second-wave clones peaking on day 37 was not confirmed. Only a couple of mild cases were covered by the study, and larger cohorts that include severe cases with pre-infection samples were considered necessary. Clones contracting from day 15 to 85 had balanced CD4/CD8 phenotypes, while a second wave expanding from day 15 to 37 was biased towards CD4+. Some responding clones were found in pre-infection memory, which suggests that pre-existing cross-reactive memory T cells took part in the SARS-CoV-2 response. Contracting CD4+ clones were located mainly in the CM and EM memory subsets, whereas CD8+ clones were found to be enriched in EMRA.

The V and J segments used are TRBV12-3 or TRBV12-4 and TRBJ2-2, with TRBD1 perhaps the D gene, on 6 matching bases. The sequenced material came from PBMCs or a T cell subset sorted from them (not recorded which). The TCR originated in an adult woman who had mild COVID-19 (a few samples of this study predate the infection). The sample titles of this study are shuffled in the database, so cell type and time point are left out; the donor was told from shared clones. For the CDR3, the sequence is CASSLPGTSFGELFF. The DNA sequence is as follows: TGTGCCAGCAGTTTACCCGGGACATCCTTCGGGGAGCTGTTTTTT.